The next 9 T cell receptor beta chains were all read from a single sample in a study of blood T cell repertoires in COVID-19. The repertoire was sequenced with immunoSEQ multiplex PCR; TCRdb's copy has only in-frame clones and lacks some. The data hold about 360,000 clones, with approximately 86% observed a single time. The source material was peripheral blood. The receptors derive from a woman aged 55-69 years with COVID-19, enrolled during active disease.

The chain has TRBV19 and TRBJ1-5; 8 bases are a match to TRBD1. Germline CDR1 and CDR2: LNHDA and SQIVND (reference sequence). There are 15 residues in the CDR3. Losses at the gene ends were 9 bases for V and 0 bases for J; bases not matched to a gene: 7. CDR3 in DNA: TGTGCCAGGGGAACAGGGGGATCTAGCAATCAGCCCCAGCATTTT. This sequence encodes CARGTGGSSNQPQHF.

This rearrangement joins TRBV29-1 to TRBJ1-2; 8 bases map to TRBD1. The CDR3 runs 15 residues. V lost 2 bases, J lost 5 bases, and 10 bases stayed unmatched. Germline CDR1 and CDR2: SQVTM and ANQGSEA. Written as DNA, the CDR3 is TGCAGCGTTGAACCCACCGCGACAGGGGATTATGGCTACACCTTC. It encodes CSVEPTATGDYGYTF. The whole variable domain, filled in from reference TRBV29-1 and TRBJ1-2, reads SAVISQKPSRDICQRGTSLTIQCQVDSQVTMMFWYRQQPGQSLTLIATANQGSEATYESGFVIDKFPISRPNLTFSTLTVSNMSPEDSSIYLCSVEPTATGDYGYTFGSGTRLTVV.

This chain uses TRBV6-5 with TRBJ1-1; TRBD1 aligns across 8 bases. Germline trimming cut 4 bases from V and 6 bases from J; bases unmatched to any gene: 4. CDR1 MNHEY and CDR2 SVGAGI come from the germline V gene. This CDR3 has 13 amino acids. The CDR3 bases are TGTGCCAGCAGTTCGCAGGGGGCGGCTGAAGCTTTCTTT. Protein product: CASSSQGAAEAFF.

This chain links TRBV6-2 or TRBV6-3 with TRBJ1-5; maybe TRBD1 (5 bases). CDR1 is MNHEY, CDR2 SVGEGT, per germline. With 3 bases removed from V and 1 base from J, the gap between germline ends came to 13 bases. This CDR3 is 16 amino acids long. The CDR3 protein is CASSYSGGLSNQPQHF. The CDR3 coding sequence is TGTGCCAGCAGTTATTCCGGGGGTTTGAGCAATCAGCCCCAGCATTTT.

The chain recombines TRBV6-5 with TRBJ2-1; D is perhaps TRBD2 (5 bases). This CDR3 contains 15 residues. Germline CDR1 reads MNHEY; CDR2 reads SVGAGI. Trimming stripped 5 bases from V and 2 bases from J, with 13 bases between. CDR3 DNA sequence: TGTGCCAGCAGTAGGTCGACGGAGGCCTACAATGAGCAGTTCTTC. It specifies CASSRSTEAYNEQFF.

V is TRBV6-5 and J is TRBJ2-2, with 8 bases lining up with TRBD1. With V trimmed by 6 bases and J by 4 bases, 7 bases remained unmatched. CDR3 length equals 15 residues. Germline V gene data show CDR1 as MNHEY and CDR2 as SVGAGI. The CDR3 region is CASRDWDRSTGELFF. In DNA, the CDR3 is TGTGCCAGCAGGGATTGGGACAGGAGCACCGGGGAGCTGTTTTTT.

The CDR3 DNA reads TGTGCCAGCAGCTTGCACAACACCTACGAGCAGTACTTC. Protein sequence: CASSLHNTYEQYF. The chain links TRBV5-4 to TRBJ2-7; D is ambiguous. The ends were cut back, 1 base at V and 2 bases at J, with 7 bases in the middle. The CDR3 loop spans 13 amino acids. Germline V gene sequence: CDR1 SGHNT, CDR2 YYREEE (reference sequence).

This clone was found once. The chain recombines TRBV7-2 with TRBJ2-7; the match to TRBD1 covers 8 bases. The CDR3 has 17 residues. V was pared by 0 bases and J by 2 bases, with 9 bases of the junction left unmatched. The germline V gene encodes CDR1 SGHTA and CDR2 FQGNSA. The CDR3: CASSLAVSRDRPYEQYF. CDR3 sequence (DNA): TGTGCCAGCAGCTTAGCCGTTTCCCGGGACAGGCCCTACGAGCAGTACTTC.

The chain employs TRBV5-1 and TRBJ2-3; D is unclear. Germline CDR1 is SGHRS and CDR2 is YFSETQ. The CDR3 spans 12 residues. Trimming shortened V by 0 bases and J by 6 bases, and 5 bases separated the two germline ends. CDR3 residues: CASSLGGDTQYF. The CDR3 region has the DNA TGCGCCAGCAGCTTGGGCGGTGATACGCAGTATTTT.